The entry that follows covers one TCR beta chain sequence. Original methodology: From reference gene primer amplification, estimates of nucleated cell counts were derived. Only in-frame clones appear in the TCRdb table, and some are missing; sequencing was by immunoSEQ multiplex PCR. The DNA was the basis for D and trimming; V, J and clone size are from that table. The profile shows 210,000 or so clones, more than 70% of them singletons. This entry is derived from a study of blood T cell repertoires in COVID-19. V was pared by 2 bases and J by 1 base, with 3 bases of the junction left unmatched. CDR1 is MNHNS, CDR2 SASEGT, per germline. CDR3 length equals 15 residues.

V and J are TRBV6-1 and TRBJ2-7; 9 nucleotides agree with TRBD1. This TCR was recovered from a man aged 45-65 years with active or convalescent COVID-19. The sequencing sample was made of peripheral blood. As DNA, the CDR3 is TGTGCCAGCAGTGAACCGGGACAGGGTTCCTACGAGCAGTACTTC. This translates into CASSEPGQGSYEQYF.